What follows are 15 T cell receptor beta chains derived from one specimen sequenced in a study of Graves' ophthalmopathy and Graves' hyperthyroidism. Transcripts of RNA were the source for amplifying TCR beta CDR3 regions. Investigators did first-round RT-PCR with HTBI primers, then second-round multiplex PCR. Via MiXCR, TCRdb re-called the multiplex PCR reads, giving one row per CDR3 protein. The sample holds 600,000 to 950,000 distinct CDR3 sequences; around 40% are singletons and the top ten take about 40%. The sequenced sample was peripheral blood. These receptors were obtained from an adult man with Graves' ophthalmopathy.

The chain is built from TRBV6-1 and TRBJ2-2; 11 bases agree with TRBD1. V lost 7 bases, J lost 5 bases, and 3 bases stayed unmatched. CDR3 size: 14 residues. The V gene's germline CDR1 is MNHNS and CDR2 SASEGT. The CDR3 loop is CASKRDRGTGELFF. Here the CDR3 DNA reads TGTGCCAGCAAAAGGGACAGGGGGACCGGGGAGCTGTTTTTT.

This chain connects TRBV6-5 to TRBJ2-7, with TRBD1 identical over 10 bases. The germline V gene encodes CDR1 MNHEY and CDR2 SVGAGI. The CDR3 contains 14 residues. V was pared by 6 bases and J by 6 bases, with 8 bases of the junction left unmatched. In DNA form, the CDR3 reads TGTGCCAGCAGGATCGGGGACAGGGGATTCGAGCAGTACTTC. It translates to CASRIGDRGFEQYF.

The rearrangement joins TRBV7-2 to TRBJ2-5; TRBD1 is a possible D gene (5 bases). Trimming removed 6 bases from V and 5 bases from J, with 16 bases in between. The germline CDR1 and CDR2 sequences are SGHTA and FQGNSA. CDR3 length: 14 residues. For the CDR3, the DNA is TGTGCCAGCAGGGGTAGCAGGGCGGTGGAGACCCAGTACTTC. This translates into CASRGSRAVETQYF.

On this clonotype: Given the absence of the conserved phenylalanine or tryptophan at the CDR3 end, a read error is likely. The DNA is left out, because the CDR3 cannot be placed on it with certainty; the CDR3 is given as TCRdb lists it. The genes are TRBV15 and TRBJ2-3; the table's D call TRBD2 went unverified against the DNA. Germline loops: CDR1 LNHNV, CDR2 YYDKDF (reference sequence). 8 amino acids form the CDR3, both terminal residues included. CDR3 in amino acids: CATSRGEE.

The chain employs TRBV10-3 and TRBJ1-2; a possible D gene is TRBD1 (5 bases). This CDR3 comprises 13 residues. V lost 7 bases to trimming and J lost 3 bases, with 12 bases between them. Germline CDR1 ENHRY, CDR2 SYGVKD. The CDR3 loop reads CAINRGEDYGYTF. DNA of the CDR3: TGTGCCATCAACCGGGGGGAGGACTATGGCTACACCTTC.

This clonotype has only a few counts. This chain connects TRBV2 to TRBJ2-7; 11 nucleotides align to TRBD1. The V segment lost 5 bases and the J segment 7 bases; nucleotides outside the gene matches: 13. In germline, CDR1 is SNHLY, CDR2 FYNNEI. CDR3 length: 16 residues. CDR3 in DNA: TGTGCCAGCAGTTCTCCTACCGGACAGGGGGCGTGGGAGCAGTACTTC. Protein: CASSSPTGQGAWEQYF. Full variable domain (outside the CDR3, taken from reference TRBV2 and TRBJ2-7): EPEVTQTPSHQVTQMGQEVILRCVPISNHLYFYWYRQILGQKVEFLVSFYNNEISEKSEIFDDQFSVERPDGSNFTLKIRSTKLEDSAMYFCASSSPTGQGAWEQYFGPGTRLTVT.

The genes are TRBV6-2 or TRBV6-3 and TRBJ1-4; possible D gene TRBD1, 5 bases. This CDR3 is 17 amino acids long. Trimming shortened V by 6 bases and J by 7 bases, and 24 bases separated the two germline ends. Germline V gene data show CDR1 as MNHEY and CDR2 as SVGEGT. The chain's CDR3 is CASSPTYSGDGPEKLFF. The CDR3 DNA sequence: TGTGCCAGCAGCCCCACCTATAGCGGGGACGGTCCTGAAAAACTGTTTTTT.

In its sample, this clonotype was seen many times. CDR3 sequence reads: CASSGYRVGDSPLHF. The CDR3 coding sequence is TGTGCCAGCAGCGGCTACAGGGTAGGAGATTCACCCCTCCACTTT. This chain connects TRBV13 to TRBJ1-6; D may be TRBD1 (6 bases). The CDR3 extends over 15 amino acids. CDR1 is PRHDT and CDR2 is FYEKMQ in the germline V gene (reference sequence). Between the trimmed V and J ends, which lost 5 bases and 8 bases, there was a span of 16 bases.

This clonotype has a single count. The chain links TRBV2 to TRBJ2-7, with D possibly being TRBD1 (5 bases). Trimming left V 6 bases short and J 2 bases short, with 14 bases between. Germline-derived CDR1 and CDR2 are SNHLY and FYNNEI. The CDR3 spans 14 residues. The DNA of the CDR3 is TGTGCCAGCAGACCGGACACCTCAGCCTACGAGCAGTACTTC. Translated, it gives CASRPDTSAYEQYF.

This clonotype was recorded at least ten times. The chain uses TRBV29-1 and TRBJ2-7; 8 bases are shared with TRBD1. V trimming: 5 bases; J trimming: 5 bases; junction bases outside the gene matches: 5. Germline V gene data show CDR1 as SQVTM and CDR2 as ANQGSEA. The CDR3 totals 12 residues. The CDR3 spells CSVNGQGHEQYF. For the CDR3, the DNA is TGCAGCGTTAACGGACAGGGCCACGAGCAGTACTTC.

This CDR3 reads CASSDPSTRGRGGLNYGYTF. The CDR3 bases are TGTGCCAGCAGTGATCCCAGCACTAGGGGTCGGGGGGGCTTGAACTATGGCTACACCTTC. This chain links TRBV25-1 with TRBJ1-2; tentatively, D is TRBD1 (6 bases). This CDR3 contains 20 residues. Trimming cost V 3 bases and J 2 bases, with 28 bases left between them. Germline V lookup: CDR1 MGHDK, CDR2 SYGVNS.

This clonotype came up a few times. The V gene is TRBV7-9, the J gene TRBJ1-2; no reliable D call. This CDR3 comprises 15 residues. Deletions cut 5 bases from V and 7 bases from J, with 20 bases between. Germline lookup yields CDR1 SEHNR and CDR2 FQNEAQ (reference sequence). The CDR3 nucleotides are TGTGCCAGCAGCCCCGAGGTGTCCTATTTGGTTGGCTACACCTTC. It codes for CASSPEVSYLVGYTF.

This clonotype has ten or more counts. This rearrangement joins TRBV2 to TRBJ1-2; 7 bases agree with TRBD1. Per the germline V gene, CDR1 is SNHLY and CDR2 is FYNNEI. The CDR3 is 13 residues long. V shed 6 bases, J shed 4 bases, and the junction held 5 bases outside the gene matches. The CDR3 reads CASRSTGAYGYTF. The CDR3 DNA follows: TGTGCCAGCAGGTCAACAGGGGCCTATGGCTACACCTTC.

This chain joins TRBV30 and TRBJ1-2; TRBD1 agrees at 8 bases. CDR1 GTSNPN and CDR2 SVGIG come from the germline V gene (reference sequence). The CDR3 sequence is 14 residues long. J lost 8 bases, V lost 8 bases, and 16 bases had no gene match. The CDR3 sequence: CASSEQGAAFGYTF. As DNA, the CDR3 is TGTGCCAGCAGTGAGCAGGGGGCGGCTTTCGGCTACACCTTC.

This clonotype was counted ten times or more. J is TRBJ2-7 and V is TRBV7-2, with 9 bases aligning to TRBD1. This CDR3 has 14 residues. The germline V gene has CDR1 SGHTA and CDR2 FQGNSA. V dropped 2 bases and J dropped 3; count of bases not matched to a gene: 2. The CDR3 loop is CASSLWGQGYEQYF. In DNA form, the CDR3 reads TGTGCCAGCAGCTTATGGGGACAGGGCTACGAGCAGTACTTC. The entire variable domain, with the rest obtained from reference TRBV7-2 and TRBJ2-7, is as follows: GAGVSQSPSNKVTEKGKDVELRCDPISGHTALYWYRQSLGQGLEFLIYFQGNSAPDKSGLPSDRFSAERTGGSVSTLTIQRTQQEDSAVYLCASSLWGQGYEQYFGPGTRLTVT.